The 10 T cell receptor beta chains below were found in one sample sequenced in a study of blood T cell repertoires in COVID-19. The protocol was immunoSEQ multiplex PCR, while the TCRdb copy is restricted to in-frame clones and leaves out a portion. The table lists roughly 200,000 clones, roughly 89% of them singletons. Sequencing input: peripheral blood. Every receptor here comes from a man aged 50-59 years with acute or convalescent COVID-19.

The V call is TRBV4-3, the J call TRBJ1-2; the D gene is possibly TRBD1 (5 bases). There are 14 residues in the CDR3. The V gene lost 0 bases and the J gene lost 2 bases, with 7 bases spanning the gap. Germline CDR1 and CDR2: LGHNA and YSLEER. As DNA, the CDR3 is TGCGCCAGCAGCCAAGATCCAGGGAACTATGGCTACACCTTC. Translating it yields CASSQDPGNYGYTF.

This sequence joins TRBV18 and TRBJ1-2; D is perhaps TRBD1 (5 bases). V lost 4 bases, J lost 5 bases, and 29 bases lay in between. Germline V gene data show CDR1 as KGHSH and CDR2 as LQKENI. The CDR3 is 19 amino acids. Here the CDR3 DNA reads TGTGCCAGCTCACGGGAAGGGGCCTCCGTTCCTCAGCTTGGGTATGGCTACACCTTC. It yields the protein CASSREGASVPQLGYGYTF.

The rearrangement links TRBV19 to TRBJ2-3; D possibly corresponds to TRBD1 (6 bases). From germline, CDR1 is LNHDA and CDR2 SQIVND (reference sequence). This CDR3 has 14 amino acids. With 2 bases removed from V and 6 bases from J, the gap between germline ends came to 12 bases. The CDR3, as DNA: TGTGCCAGTAGTATAAGACTCAGGGGTGATACGCAGTATTTT. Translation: CASSIRLRGDTQYF.

CDR3 sequence reads: CASRGWGLGSPLHF. Here the CDR3 DNA reads TGTGCCAGCAGGGGGTGGGGGCTAGGTTCACCCCTCCACTTT. This chain joins TRBV6-5 and TRBJ1-6; possible D gene TRBD1, 6 bases. Germline V gene data show CDR1 as MNHEY and CDR2 as SVGAGI. Trimming pared 6 bases from V and 9 bases from J, leaving 15 bases between. The CDR3 is 14 residues long.

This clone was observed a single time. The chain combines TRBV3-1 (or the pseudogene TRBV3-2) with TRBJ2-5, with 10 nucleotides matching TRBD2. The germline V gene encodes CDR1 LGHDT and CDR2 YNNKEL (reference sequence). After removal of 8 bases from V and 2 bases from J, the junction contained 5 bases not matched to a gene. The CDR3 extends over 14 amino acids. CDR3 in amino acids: CASCRAGGQETQYF. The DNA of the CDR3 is TGTGCCAGCTGCAGAGCGGGGGGGCAAGAGACCCAGTACTTC.

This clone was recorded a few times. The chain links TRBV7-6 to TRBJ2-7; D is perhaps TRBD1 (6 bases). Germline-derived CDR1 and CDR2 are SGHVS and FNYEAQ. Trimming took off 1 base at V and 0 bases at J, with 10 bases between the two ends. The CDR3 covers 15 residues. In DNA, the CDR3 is TGTGCCAGCAGCTTAGATGACAGGAGCTCCTACGAGCAGTACTTC. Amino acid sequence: CASSLDDRSSYEQYF. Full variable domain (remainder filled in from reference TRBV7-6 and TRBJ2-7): GAGVSQSPRYKVTKRGQDVALRCDPISGHVSLYWYRQALGQGPEFLTYFNYEAQQDKSGLPNDRFSAERPEGSISTLTIQRTEQRDSAMYRCASSLDDRSSYEQYFGPGTRLTVT.

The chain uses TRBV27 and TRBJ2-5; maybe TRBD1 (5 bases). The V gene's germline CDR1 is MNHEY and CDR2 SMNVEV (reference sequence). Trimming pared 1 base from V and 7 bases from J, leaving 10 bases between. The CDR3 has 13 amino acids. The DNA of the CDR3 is TGTGCCAGCAGTTTATGGACATCAGGGACCCAGTACTTC. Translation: CASSLWTSGTQYF.

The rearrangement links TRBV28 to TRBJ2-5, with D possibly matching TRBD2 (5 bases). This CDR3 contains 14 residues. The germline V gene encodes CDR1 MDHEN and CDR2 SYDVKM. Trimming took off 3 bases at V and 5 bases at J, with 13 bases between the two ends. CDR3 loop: CASSLRVAFETQYF. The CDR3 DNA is TGTGCCAGCAGTTTGAGGGTCGCGTTTGAGACCCAGTACTTC.

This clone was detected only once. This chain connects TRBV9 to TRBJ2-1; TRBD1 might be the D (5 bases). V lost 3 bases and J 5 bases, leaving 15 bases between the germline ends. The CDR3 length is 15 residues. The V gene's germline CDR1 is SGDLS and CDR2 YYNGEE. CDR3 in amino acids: CASSGDKQAHNEQFF. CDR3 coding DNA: TGTGCCAGCAGCGGCGACAAACAGGCCCACAATGAGCAGTTCTTC.

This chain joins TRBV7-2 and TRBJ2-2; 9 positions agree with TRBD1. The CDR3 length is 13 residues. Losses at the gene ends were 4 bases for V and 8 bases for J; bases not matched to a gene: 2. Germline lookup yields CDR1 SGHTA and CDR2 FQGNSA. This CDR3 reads CASSSGQGGELFF. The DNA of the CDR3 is TGTGCCAGCAGCTCGGGACAGGGTGGGGAGCTGTTTTTT.